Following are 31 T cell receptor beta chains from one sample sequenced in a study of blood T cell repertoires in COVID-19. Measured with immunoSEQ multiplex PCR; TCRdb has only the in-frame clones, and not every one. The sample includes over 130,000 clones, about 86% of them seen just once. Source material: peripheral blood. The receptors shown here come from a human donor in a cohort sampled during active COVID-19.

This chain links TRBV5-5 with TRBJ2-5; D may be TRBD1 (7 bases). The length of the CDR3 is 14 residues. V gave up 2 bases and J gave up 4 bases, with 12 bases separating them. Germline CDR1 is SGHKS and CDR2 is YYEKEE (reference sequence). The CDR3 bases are TGTGCCAGCAGCTTTAACAGGGGAGGAGAGACCCAGTACTTC. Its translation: CASSFNRGGETQYF.

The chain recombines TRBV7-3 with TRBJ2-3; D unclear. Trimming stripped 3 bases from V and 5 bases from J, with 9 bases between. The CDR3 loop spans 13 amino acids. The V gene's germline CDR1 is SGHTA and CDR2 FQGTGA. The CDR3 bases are TGTGCCAGCAGCTTTCAGGCACAAGATACGCAGTATTTT. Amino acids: CASSFQAQDTQYF.

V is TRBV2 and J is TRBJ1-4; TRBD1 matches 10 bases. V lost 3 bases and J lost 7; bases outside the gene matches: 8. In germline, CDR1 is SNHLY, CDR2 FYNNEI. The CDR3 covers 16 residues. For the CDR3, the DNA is TGTGCCAGCAGTGAGCGGGACAGGGGAATTGGTGAAAAACTGTTTTTT. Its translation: CASSERDRGIGEKLFF.

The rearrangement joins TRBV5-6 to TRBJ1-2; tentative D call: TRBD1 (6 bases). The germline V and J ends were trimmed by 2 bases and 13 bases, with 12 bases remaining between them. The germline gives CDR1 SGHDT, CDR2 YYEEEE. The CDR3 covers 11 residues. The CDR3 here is CASSFQGRRTF. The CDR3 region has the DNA TGTGCCAGCAGCTTTCAGGGGCGCCGCACCTTC.

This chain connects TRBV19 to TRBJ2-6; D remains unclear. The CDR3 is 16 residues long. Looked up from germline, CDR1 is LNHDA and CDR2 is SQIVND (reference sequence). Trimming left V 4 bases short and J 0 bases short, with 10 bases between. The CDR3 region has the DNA TGTGCCAGTAGTAAACGAAAGAGCTCTGGGGCCAACGTCCTGACTTTC. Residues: CASSKRKSSGANVLTF.

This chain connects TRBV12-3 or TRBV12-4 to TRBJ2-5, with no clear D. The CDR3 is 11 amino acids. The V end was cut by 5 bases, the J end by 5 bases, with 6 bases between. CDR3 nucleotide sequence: TGTGCCAGCAGTGTATCGGAGACCCAGTACTTC. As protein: CASSVSETQYF.

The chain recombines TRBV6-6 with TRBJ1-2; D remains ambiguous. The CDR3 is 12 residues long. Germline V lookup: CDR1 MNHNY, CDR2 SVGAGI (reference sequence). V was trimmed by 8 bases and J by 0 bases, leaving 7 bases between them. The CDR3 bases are TGTGCCAGCGGGCAGACTAACTATGGCTACACCTTC. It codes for CASGQTNYGYTF.

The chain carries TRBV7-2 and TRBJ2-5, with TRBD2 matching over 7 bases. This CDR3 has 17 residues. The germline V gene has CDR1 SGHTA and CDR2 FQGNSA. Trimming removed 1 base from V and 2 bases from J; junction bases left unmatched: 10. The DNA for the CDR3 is TGTGCCAGCAGCTTAGGTGGCGGGGGTTCGGGACAAGAGACCCAGTACTTC. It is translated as CASSLGGGGSGQETQYF.

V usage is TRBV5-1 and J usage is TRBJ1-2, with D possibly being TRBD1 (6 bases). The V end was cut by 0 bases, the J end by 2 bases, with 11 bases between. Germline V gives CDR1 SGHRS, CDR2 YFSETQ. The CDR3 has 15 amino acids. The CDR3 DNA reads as TGCGCCAGCAGCTTGGGGGACATCTACAACTATGGCTACACCTTC. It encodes CASSLGDIYNYGYTF.

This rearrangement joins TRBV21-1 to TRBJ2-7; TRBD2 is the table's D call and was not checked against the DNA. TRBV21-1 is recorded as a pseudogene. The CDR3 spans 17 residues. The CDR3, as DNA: TGTGCCAGCAGCAAATATCTAGCGGGGGGCTTATCCTACGAGCAGTACTTC. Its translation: CASSKYLAGGLSYEQYF.

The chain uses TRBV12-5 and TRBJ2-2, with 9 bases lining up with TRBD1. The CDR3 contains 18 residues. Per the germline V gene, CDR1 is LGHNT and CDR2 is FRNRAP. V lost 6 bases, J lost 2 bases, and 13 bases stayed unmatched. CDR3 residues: CASGPNPKDRGNTGELFF. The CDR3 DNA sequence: TGTGCTAGTGGCCCGAACCCTAAGGACAGGGGAAACACCGGGGAGCTGTTTTTT.

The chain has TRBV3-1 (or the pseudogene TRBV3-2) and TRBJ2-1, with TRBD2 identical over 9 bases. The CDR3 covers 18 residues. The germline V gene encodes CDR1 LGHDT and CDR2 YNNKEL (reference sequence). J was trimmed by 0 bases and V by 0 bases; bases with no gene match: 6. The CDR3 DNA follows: TGTGCCAGCAGCCAAGAGGGGAGCGGGGGGTCCTCCTACAATGAGCAGTTCTTC. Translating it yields CASSQEGSGGSSYNEQFF.

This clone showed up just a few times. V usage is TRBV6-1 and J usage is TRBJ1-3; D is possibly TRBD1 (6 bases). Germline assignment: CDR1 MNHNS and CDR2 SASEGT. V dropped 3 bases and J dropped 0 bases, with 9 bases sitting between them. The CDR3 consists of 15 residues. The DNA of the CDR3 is TGTGCCAGCAGTGAGAACAGGGCCTCTGGAAACACCATATATTTT. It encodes CASSENRASGNTIYF.

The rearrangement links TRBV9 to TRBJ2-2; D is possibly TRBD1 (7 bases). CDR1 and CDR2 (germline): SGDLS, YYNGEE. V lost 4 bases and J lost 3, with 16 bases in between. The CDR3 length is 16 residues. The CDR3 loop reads CASSPRRGVDTGELFF. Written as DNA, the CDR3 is TGTGCCAGCAGCCCGCGCAGGGGGGTTGACACCGGGGAGCTGTTTTTT. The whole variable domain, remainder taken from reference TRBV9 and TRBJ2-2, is DSGVTQTPKHLITATGQRVTLRCSPRSGDLSVYWYQQSLDQGLQFLIQYYNGEERAKGNILERFSAQQFPDLHSELNLSSLELGDSALYFCASSPRRGVDTGELFFGEGSRLTVL.

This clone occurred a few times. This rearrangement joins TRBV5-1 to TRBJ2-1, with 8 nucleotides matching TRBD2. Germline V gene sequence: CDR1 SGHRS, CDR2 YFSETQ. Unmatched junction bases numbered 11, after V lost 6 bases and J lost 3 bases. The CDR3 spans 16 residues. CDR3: CASKPETGGRYNEQFF. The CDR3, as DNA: TGCGCCAGCAAACCTGAGACGGGGGGGCGCTACAATGAGCAGTTCTTC.

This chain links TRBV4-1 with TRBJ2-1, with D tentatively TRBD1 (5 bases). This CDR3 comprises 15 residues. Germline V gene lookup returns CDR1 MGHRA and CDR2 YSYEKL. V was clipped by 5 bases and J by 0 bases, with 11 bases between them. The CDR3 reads CASSIQESSYNEQFF. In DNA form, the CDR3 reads TGCGCCAGCAGCATACAGGAGTCCTCCTACAATGAGCAGTTCTTC.

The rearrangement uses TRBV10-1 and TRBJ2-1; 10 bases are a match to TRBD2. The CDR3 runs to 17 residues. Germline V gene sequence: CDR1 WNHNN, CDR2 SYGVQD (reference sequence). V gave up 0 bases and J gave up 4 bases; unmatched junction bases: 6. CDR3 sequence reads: CASSESQLAGRYNEQFF. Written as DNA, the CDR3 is TGCGCCAGCAGTGAGTCGCAACTAGCGGGGAGGTACAATGAGCAGTTCTTC.

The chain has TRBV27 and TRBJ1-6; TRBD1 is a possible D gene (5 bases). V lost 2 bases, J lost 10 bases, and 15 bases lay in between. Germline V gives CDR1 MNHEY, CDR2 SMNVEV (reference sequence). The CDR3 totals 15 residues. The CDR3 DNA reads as TGTGCCAGCAGTTTACGACACCCGACAGTCTCACCCCTCCACTTT. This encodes CASSLRHPTVSPLHF.

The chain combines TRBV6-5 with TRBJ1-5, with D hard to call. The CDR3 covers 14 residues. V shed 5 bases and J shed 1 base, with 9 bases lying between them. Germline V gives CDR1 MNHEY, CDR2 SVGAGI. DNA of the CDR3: TGTGCCAGCAGTCGTACAGCAAGCAATCAGCCCCAGCATTTT. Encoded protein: CASSRTASNQPQHF.

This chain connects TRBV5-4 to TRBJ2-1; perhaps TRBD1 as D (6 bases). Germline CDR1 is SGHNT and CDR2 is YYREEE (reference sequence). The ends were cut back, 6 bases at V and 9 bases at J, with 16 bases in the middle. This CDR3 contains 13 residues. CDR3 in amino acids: CASTTTGFPEQFF. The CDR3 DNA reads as TGTGCCAGCACCACAACAGGGTTTCCTGAGCAGTTCTTC.

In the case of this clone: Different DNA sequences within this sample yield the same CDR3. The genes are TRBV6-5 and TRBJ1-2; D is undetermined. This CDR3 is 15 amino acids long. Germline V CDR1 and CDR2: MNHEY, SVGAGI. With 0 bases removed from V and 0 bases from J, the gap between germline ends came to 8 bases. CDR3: CASSYSRGANYGYTF. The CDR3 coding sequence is TGTGCCAGCAGTTACTCCCGGGGTGCTAACTATGGCTACACCTTC.

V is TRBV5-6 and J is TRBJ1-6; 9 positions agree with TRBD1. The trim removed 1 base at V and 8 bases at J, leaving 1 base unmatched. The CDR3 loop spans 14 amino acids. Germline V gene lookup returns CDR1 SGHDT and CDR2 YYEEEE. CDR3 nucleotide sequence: TGTGCCAGCAGCTTGCGGGACAGGGATTCACCCCTCCACTTT. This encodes CASSLRDRDSPLHF.

The CDR3 nucleotides are TGCGCCAGCAGCCAAGATCTGACTAGCGGATACAATGAGCAGTTCTTC. The encoded protein is CASSQDLTSGYNEQFF. The chain couples TRBV4-1 to TRBJ2-1; 9 bases map to TRBD2. Germline CDR1 reads MGHRA; CDR2 reads YSYEKL. Germline trimming cut 0 bases from V and 4 bases from J; bases unmatched to any gene: 4. This CDR3 has 16 residues.

The CDR3 here is CATSDSGTGDTEAFF. The CDR3, as DNA: TGTGCCACCAGTGATTCCGGGACAGGGGACACTGAAGCTTTCTTT. The chain couples TRBV24-1 to TRBJ1-1; 10 bases are shared with TRBD1. The CDR3 spans 15 residues. Germline V gene data show CDR1 as KGHDR and CDR2 as SFDVKD. The V segment lost 2 bases and the J segment 3 bases; nucleotides outside the gene matches: 2.

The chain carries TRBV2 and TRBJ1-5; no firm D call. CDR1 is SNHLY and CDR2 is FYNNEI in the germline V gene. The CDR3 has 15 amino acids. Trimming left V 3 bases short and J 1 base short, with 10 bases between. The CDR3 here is CASSDSGKSNQPQHF. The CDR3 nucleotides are TGTGCCAGCAGTGATTCGGGGAAAAGCAATCAGCCCCAGCATTTT. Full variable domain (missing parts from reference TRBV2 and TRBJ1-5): EPEVTQTPSHQVTQMGQEVILRCVPISNHLYFYWYRQILGQKVEFLVSFYNNEISEKSEIFDDQFSVERPDGSNFTLKIRSTKLEDSAMYFCASSDSGKSNQPQHFGDGTRLSIL.

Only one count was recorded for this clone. CDR3 in amino acids: CASSPPGQNTGELFF. CDR3 DNA sequence: TGTGCCAGCAGCCCTCCAGGGCAGAACACCGGGGAGCTGTTTTTT. V usage is TRBV7-3 and J usage is TRBJ2-2; D might be TRBD1 (5 bases). Germline assignment: CDR1 SGHTA and CDR2 FQGTGA. The V and J ends lost 5 bases and 1 base respectively, with 11 bases between them. This CDR3 has 15 residues.

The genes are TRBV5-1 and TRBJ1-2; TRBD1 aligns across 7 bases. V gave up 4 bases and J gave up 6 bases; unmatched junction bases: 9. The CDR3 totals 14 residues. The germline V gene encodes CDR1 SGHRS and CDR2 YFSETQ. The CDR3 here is CASSPSWTGHGYTF. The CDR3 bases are TGCGCCAGCAGCCCAAGTTGGACAGGCCATGGCTACACCTTC. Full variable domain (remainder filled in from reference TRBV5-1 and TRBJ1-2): KAGVTQTPRYLIKTRGQQVTLSCSPISGHRSVSWYQQTPGQGLQFLFEYFSETQRNKGNFPGRFSGRQFSNSRSEMNVSTLELGDSALYLCASSPSWTGHGYTFGSGTRLTVV.

CDR3 protein: CASSPLAGAHTDTQYF. In DNA form, the CDR3 reads TGTGCCAGCAGCCCTTTGGCGGGGGCACACACAGATACGCAGTATTTT. V usage is TRBV3-1 (or the pseudogene TRBV3-2) and J usage is TRBJ2-3; possibly TRBD2 for D (7 bases). CDR1 LGHDT and CDR2 YNNKEL come from the germline V gene (reference sequence). V lost 4 bases and J lost 2, with 16 bases in between. This CDR3 spans 16 amino acids.

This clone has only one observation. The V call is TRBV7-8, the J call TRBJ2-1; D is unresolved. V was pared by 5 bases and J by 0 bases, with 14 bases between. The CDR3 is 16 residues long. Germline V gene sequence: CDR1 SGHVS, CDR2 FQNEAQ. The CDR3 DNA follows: TGTGCCAGCAGCCGTGGCCCAGGTAGCTCCTACAATGAGCAGTTCTTC. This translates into CASSRGPGSSYNEQFF.

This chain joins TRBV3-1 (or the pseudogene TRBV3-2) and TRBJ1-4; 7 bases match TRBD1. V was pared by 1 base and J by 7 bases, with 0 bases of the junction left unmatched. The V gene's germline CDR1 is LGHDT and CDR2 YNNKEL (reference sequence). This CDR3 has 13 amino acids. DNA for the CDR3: TGTGCCAGCAGCCAAGGACAGGGTGAAAAACTGTTTTTT. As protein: CASSQGQGEKLFF.

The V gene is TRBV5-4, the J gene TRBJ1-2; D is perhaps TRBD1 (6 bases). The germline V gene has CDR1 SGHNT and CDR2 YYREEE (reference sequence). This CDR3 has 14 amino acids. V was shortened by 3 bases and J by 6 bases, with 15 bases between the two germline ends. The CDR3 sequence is CASSSPTGVHGYTF. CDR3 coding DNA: TGTGCCAGCAGCTCACCGACAGGCGTCCATGGCTACACCTTC.